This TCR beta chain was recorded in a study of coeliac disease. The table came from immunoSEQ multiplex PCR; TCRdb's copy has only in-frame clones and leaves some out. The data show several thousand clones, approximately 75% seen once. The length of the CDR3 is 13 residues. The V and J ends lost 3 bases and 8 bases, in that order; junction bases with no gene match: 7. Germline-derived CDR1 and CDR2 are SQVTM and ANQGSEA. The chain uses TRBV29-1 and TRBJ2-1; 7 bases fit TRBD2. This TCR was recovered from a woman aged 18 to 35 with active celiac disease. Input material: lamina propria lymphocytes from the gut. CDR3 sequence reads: CSVDETSADEQFF. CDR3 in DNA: TGCAGCGTTGACGAAACTAGCGCCGATGAGCAGTTCTTC.